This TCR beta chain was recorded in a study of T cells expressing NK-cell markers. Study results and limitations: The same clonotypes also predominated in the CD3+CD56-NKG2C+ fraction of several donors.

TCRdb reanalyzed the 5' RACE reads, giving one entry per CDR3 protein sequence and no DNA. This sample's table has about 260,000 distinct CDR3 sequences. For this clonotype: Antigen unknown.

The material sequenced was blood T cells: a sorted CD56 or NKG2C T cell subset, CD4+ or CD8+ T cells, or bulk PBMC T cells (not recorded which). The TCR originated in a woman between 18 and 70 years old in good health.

This chain's CDR3 is CASSSGGNQNTQYF. The chain combines TRBV7-6 with TRBJ2-3; TCRdb names TRBD2, which stays unverified in the absence of DNA. The CDR3 contains 14 residues. CDR1 and CDR2 from the germline V gene are SGHVS and FNYEAQ.